A selection of T cell receptor beta chains follows, all from one sample in a study of blood T cell repertoires in COVID-19. Clones were read by immunoSEQ multiplex PCR, and TCRdb kept only the in-frame ones, dropping some. The sample carries 180,000 or so clones, about 90% recorded once. The sample comprised peripheral blood. These TCRs come from a man aged 50-60 years with acute or convalescent COVID-19. The CDR3 runs from the conserved cysteine through the conserved F or W. D genes are given only for firm matches. Rows may omit the clone size; those that give it use once, few, many or a size class.

clone_size: once; v_call: TRBV4-1; j_call: TRBJ2-4; d_call: TRBD1; cdr3_nt: TGCGCCAGCAGCCAAGTCCGGCAGGGGGCGAACATTCAGTACTTC; cdr3_aa: CASSQVRQGANIQYF
clone_size: NA; v_call: TRBV15; j_call: TRBJ1-2; d_call: TRBD1; cdr3_nt: TGTGCCACCAGCAGAGATTATGTAAGGGGGCAATCTGGCTACACCTTC; cdr3_aa: CATSRDYVRGQSGYTF
clone_size: NA; v_call: TRBV4-3; j_call: TRBJ1-4; d_call: NA; cdr3_nt: TGCGCCAGCAGCCAAGAAATACAGGGACATGAAAAACTGTTTTTT; cdr3_aa: CASSQEIQGHEKLFF
clone_size: NA; v_call: TRBV10-3; j_call: TRBJ1-1; d_call: NA; cdr3_nt: TGTGCCATCAGTTCAAACACTGAAGCTTTCTTT; cdr3_aa: CAISSNTEAFF
clone_size: once; v_call: TRBV10-3; j_call: TRBJ2-1; d_call: TRBD2; cdr3_nt: TGTGCCATCAGTGAGGTGGATTTTAGCGGGGGAAACAATGAGCAGTTCTTC; cdr3_aa: CAISEVDFSGGNNEQFF
clone_size: NA; v_call: TRBV30; j_call: TRBJ1-4; d_call: NA; cdr3_nt: TGTGCCTGGAGGGTGGTGGGCGAAAAACTGTTTTTT; cdr3_aa: CAWRVVGEKLFF
clone_size: NA; v_call: TRBV18; j_call: TRBJ2-3; d_call: NA; cdr3_nt: TGTGCCAGCTCACCCCAGGGGCAGGGAGAGTATTTT; cdr3_aa: CASSPQGQGEYF
clone_size: NA; v_call: TRBV27; j_call: TRBJ2-3; d_call: TRBD2; cdr3_nt: TGTGCCAGCAGTTTTAATCGGCTAGCGGGGCCAAGTACGCAGTATTTT; cdr3_aa: CASSFNRLAGPSTQYF
clone_size: once; v_call: TRBV9; j_call: TRBJ2-7; d_call: TRBD2; cdr3_nt: TGTGCCAGCAGCGTCGGTAGCGGGAGGGCCTTCTACGAGCAGTACTTC; cdr3_aa: CASSVGSGRAFYEQYF
clone_size: NA; v_call: TRBV7-9; j_call: TRBJ2-7; d_call: TRBD1; cdr3_nt: TGTGCCAGCAGCTCCCAGGGGGACGAGCAGTACTTC; cdr3_aa: CASSSQGDEQYF
clone_size: NA; v_call: TRBV5-6; j_call: TRBJ1-4; d_call: NA; cdr3_nt: TGTGCCAGCAGCTCTGCCTCAGGGTCCTTGGGTGAAAAACTGTTTTTT; cdr3_aa: CASSSASGSLGEKLFF
clone_size: NA; v_call: TRBV10-3; j_call: TRBJ1-1; d_call: NA; cdr3_nt: TGTGCCATCAGTGAGGACGGGGTAGGGATGAACACTGAAGCTTTCTTT; cdr3_aa: CAISEDGVGMNTEAFF
clone_size: NA; v_call: TRBV4-1; j_call: TRBJ2-2; d_call: NA; cdr3_nt: TGCGCCAGCAGGGGCGTGGTGGCCGGGGAGCTGTTTTTT; cdr3_aa: CASRGVVAGELFF
clone_size: once; v_call: TRBV6-5; j_call: TRBJ2-3; d_call: TRBD1; cdr3_nt: TGTGCCAGCAGTTACTCGGGACAGGGGGTGACAGATACGCAGTATTTT; cdr3_aa: CASSYSGQGVTDTQYF
clone_size: NA; v_call: TRBV7-9; j_call: TRBJ1-3; d_call: NA; cdr3_nt: TGTGCCAGCAGCTTAGACAGGGTCTCTGGAAACACCATATATTTT; cdr3_aa: CASSLDRVSGNTIYF
clone_size: few; v_call: TRBV28; j_call: TRBJ1-5; d_call: NA; cdr3_nt: TGTGCCAGCAGTTTAAGAAGAGGCCAGCCCCAGCATTTT; cdr3_aa: CASSLRRGQPQHF
clone_size: once; v_call: TRBV7-9; j_call: TRBJ2-1; d_call: TRBD2; cdr3_nt: TGTGCCAGCAGCTTAGTGGCTAGCGGATACAATGAGCAGTTCTTC; cdr3_aa: CASSLVASGYNEQFF
clone_size: NA; v_call: TRBV5-1; j_call: TRBJ1-1; d_call: NA; cdr3_nt: TGCGCCAGCAGCTTGGCCCGCTCGACAGTGAACACTGAAGCTTTCTTT; cdr3_aa: CASSLARSTVNTEAFF
clone_size: NA; v_call: TRBV29-1; j_call: TRBJ2-7; d_call: TRBD2; cdr3_nt: TGCAGCGTTTCTAAGCAGACTAGCGGCTACGAGCAGTACTTC; cdr3_aa: CSVSKQTSGYEQYF
clone_size: NA; v_call: TRBV7-2; j_call: TRBJ1-5; d_call: NA; cdr3_nt: TGTGCCAGCAGCTTTGCGGGCAATCAGCCCCAGCATTTT; cdr3_aa: CASSFAGNQPQHF
clone_size: NA; v_call: TRBV3-1/TRBV3-2; j_call: TRBJ2-1; d_call: NA; cdr3_nt: TGTGCCAGCAGCCAAGATAATAGGAGAGGTGAGCAGTTCTTC; cdr3_aa: CASSQDNRRGEQFF
clone_size: once; v_call: TRBV7-9; j_call: TRBJ1-2; d_call: NA; cdr3_nt: TGTGCCAGCAGTTCTAAGGGGATCTCTGGTGGCTACACCTTC; cdr3_aa: CASSSKGISGGYTF
clone_size: NA; v_call: TRBV27; j_call: TRBJ2-5; d_call: TRBD2; cdr3_nt: TGTGCCAGCAGTTCCCTAGCGGCTTCCCAAGAGACCCAGTACTTC; cdr3_aa: CASSSLAASQETQYF
clone_size: NA; v_call: TRBV28; j_call: TRBJ1-4; d_call: NA; cdr3_nt: TGTGCCAGCAGTTTCGTTAATGAAAAACTGTTTTTT; cdr3_aa: CASSFVNEKLFF
clone_size: NA; v_call: TRBV5-6; j_call: TRBJ1-6; d_call: TRBD1; cdr3_nt: TGTGCCAGCAGCCCAGGGGGCAATGATTCACCCCTCCACTTT; cdr3_aa: CASSPGGNDSPLHF
clone_size: NA; v_call: TRBV10-3; j_call: TRBJ2-1; d_call: TRBD1; cdr3_nt: TGTGCCATCAGTGATGGACAGGCATACAATGAGCAGTTCTTC; cdr3_aa: CAISDGQAYNEQFF
clone_size: NA; v_call: TRBV24-1; j_call: TRBJ2-7; d_call: TRBD1; cdr3_nt: TGTGCCACCAGTGAGGGCCCGGGACAGGGTATTTCCTACGAGCAGTACTTC; cdr3_aa: CATSEGPGQGISYEQYF
clone_size: NA; v_call: TRBV7-6; j_call: TRBJ2-2; d_call: NA; cdr3_nt: TGTGCCAGCAGCTTATTGAGGAGTGAAGATTTCGGGGAGCTGTTTTTT; cdr3_aa: CASSLLRSEDFGELFF
clone_size: NA; v_call: TRBV10-3; j_call: TRBJ2-5; d_call: TRBD1; cdr3_nt: TGTGCCATCAGTCCCGGGACAGGATGGGAGACCCAGTACTTC; cdr3_aa: CAISPGTGWETQYF
clone_size: NA; v_call: TRBV19; j_call: TRBJ2-1; d_call: TRBD2; cdr3_nt: TGTGCCAGTAGTAGCGGGAGGGCCTACAATGAGCAGTTCTTC; cdr3_aa: CASSSGRAYNEQFF
clone_size: NA; v_call: TRBV28; j_call: TRBJ2-5; d_call: TRBD1; cdr3_nt: TGTGCCAGCAGTTTATTCCAAACCGGGACAGGGAGGCATGAGACCCAGTACTTC; cdr3_aa: CASSLFQTGTGRHETQYF
clone_size: NA; v_call: TRBV15; j_call: TRBJ1-6; d_call: NA; cdr3_nt: TGTGCCACCAGCAACAGGAAAACTAATTCACCCCTCCACTTT; cdr3_aa: CATSNRKTNSPLHF
clone_size: NA; v_call: TRBV5-1; j_call: TRBJ1-6; d_call: NA; cdr3_nt: TGCGCCAGCAGCCGCCTCGGGGATTCACCCCTCCACTTT; cdr3_aa: CASSRLGDSPLHF
clone_size: NA; v_call: TRBV28; j_call: TRBJ2-1; d_call: NA; cdr3_nt: TGTGCCAGCAGTTACTCATATCGGGACAATGAGCAGTTCTTC; cdr3_aa: CASSYSYRDNEQFF
clone_size: NA; v_call: TRBV4-1; j_call: TRBJ2-3; d_call: TRBD2; cdr3_nt: TGCGCCAGCAGCCAGAGTTTACTAGCGGGGGTGACAGATACGCAGTATTTT; cdr3_aa: CASSQSLLAGVTDTQYF
clone_size: NA; v_call: TRBV7-9; j_call: TRBJ2-1; d_call: NA; cdr3_nt: TGTGCCAGCAGCTTGTCCACGGGACTCAATGAGCAGTTCTTC; cdr3_aa: CASSLSTGLNEQFF
clone_size: NA; v_call: TRBV28; j_call: TRBJ1-2; d_call: TRBD1; cdr3_nt: TGTGCCAGCAACACAGGGGGCTCTGGCTACACCTTC; cdr3_aa: CASNTGGSGYTF
clone_size: NA; v_call: TRBV9; j_call: TRBJ2-1; d_call: TRBD2; cdr3_nt: TGTGCCAGCAGCGTCAGCGGGGGGGAGGCCAATGAGCAGTTCTTC; cdr3_aa: CASSVSGGEANEQFF
clone_size: NA; v_call: TRBV5-1; j_call: TRBJ1-1; d_call: NA; cdr3_nt: TGCGCCAGCAGCTTGGATCAGGGATGGACTGAAGCTTTCTTT; cdr3_aa: CASSLDQGWTEAFF
clone_size: NA; v_call: TRBV5-4; j_call: TRBJ2-7; d_call: TRBD1; cdr3_nt: TGTGCCAGCAGCTCCGCAGGACAGGGGACGGGAGAGCAGTACTTC; cdr3_aa: CASSSAGQGTGEQYF
clone_size: once; v_call: TRBV19; j_call: TRBJ1-1; d_call: NA; cdr3_nt: TGTGCCAGTAGTTCAGGGCTGCAGTTCACTGAAGCTTTCTTT; cdr3_aa: CASSSGLQFTEAFF
clone_size: once; v_call: TRBV11-2; j_call: TRBJ2-3; d_call: TRBD2; cdr3_nt: TGTGCCAGCAGCTTAGATTTCCTAGCGGGAGGTTGGACAGATACGCAGTATTTT; cdr3_aa: CASSLDFLAGGWTDTQYF
clone_size: NA; v_call: TRBV9; j_call: TRBJ2-3; d_call: NA; cdr3_nt: TGTGCCAGCAGCGTATCTGGAGGGAACACAGATACGCAGTATTTT; cdr3_aa: CASSVSGGNTDTQYF
clone_size: NA; v_call: TRBV3-1/TRBV3-2; j_call: TRBJ1-5; d_call: TRBD1; cdr3_nt: TGTGCCAGCAGCCTCGGGACAGGGGATCAGCCCCAGCATTTT; cdr3_aa: CASSLGTGDQPQHF
clone_size: NA; v_call: TRBV7-2; j_call: TRBJ2-4; d_call: TRBD2; cdr3_nt: TGTGCCAGCAGCTTTAGCGGGGGGGCCAAAAACATTCAGTACTTC; cdr3_aa: CASSFSGGAKNIQYF
clone_size: NA; v_call: TRBV7-9; j_call: TRBJ2-1; d_call: NA; cdr3_nt: TGTGCCAGCAGCTTAGATGCGGGCCCATACAATGAGCAGTTCTTC; cdr3_aa: CASSLDAGPYNEQFF
clone_size: NA; v_call: TRBV19; j_call: TRBJ2-2; d_call: NA; cdr3_nt: TGTGCCAGTAGTCAAAACACCGGGGAGCTGTTTTTT; cdr3_aa: CASSQNTGELFF